What follows describes a single TCR beta chain. What it binds is unknown. Following autologous stem cell transplantation, relapse occurred in every patient, and exposure to brentuximab vedotin varied. This table comes from immunoSEQ multiplex PCR, and its TCRdb copy is limited to in-frame clones, with some not included. The table includes almost 100,000 clones, around 90% detected once. The data derive from a study of PD-1 blockade in classical Hodgkin lymphoma. General study points: The diversity seen at baseline in complete responders resembled that of newly diagnosed patients.

CDR1 and CDR2 from the germline V gene are SEHNR and FQNEAQ (reference sequence). Trimming took off 2 bases at V and 6 bases at J, with 14 bases between the two ends. The CDR3 runs 14 residues. The chain employs TRBV7-9 and TRBJ2-7; D is perhaps TRBD2 (5 bases). The TCR was taken from a human donor with classical Hodgkin lymphoma. This material consisted of peripheral blood mononuclear cells (PBMCs), taken at baseline. The CDR3 is CASSLITGYGEQYF. The CDR3 DNA sequence: TGTGCCAGCAGCTTAATCACGGGGTACGGCGAGCAGTACTTC.